This TCR beta chain was documented in a study of T-cell memory formation after mild COVID-19. The CDR3 length is 14 residues. CDR1 is MDHEN, CDR2 SYDVKM, per germline. J was trimmed by 5 bases and V by 6 bases; bases with no gene match: 9. TCRalpha and TCRbeta libraries used 5'RACE with constant-segment primers and UMIs. TCRdb re-derived calls from the 5' RACE reads in MiXCR, one entry per CDR3 protein. The sample records approximately 350,000 distinct CDR3 sequences, around 14% being singletons. The TCR originated in a young man who had mild COVID-19 (a few samples of this study predate the infection). Cell type and time point are not known. V usage is TRBV28 and J usage is TRBJ1-2; 7 positions match TRBD1. Material for sequencing was PBMCs or a T cell subset sorted from them (not recorded which). The CDR3 nucleotides are TGTGCCAGCAGAAAGGGGGCTGGCGGATATGGCTACACCTTC. It translates to CASRKGAGGYGYTF.